The following is a T cell receptor (beta chain) sequence with its context. The germline gene is not matched at one end of the junction; a read error may be the cause. As processed by the authors: It was from CDR3 differences across clinicopathological groups that a distant-metastasis classifier for papillary thyroid cancer was built. MiXCR was used by TCRdb to re-call the PCR reads. TCRdb, not the authors, supplied the V and J calls. The sample has over 7,000 clones; about 15% are singletons. This entry comes from a study of metastatic and nonmetastatic thyroid tumors. Study-wide context: Patients with malignant and benign thyroid disease provided blood and tumor or nodule tissue, whose repertoires were compared.

Patients were all untreated before their thyroid surgery. CDR1 is MNHEY, CDR2 SVGEGT, per germline. The CDR3 is 14 amino acids. The chain employs TRBV6-2 or TRBV6-3 and TRBJ2-5, with D uncertain. The sequencing input was blood. This sequence was found in a female donor with papillary thyroid cancer or a benign thyroid nodule (not recorded which). Some clones in this sample may be carry-over from other donors' samples. CDR3 coding DNA: TGTTCCAGCAGTTATTTCTCCGGTGGGGAGACCCAGTACTTC. Translated: CSSSYFSGGETQYF.